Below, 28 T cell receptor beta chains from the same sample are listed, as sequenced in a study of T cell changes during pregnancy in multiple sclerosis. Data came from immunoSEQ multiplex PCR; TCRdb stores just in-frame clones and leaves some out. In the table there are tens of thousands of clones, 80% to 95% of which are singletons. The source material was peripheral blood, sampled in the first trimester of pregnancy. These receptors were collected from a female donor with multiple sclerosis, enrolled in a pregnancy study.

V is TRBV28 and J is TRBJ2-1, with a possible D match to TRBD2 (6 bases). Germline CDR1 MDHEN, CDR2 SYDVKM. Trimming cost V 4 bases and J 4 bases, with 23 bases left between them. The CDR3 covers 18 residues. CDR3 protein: CASSSTRILLRGYNEQFF. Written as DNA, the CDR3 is TGTGCCAGCAGTTCGACTAGGATCCTCTTACGGGGGTACAATGAGCAGTTCTTC.

The CDR3 bases are TGTGCCACCAGCGACAAGAGATACAATGAGCAGTTCTTC. Its protein product is CATSDKRYNEQFF. The J gene is TRBJ2-1, the V gene TRBV15, with no clear D. Trimming removed 5 bases at V and 4 bases at J, with 9 bases between. In germline, CDR1 is LNHNV, CDR2 YYDKDF (reference sequence). CDR3 length equals 13 residues.

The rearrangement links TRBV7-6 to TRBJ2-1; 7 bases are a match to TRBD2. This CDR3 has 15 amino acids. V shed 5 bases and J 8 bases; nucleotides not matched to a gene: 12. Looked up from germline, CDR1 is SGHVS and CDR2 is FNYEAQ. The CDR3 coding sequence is TGTGCCAGCAGCAAGGATGGCGGGAGTGTGGATGAGCAGTTCTTC. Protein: CASSKDGGSVDEQFF. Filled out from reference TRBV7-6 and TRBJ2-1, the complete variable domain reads GAGVSQSPRYKVTKRGQDVALRCDPISGHVSLYWYRQALGQGPEFLTYFNYEAQQDKSGLPNDRFSAERPEGSISTLTIQRTEQRDSAMYRCASSKDGGSVDEQFFGPGTRLTVL.

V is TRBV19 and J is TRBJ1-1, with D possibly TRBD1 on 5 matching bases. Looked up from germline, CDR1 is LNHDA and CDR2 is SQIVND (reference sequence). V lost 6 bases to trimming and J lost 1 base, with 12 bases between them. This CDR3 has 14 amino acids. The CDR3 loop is CASRMGRGNTEAFF. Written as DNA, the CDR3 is TGTGCCAGTAGAATGGGGCGAGGGAACACTGAAGCTTTCTTT.

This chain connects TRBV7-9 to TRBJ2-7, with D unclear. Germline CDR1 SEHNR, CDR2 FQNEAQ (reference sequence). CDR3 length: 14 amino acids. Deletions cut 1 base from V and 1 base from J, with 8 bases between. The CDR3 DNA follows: TGTGCCAGCAGCTTAGTTGAGACATCCTACGAGCAGTACTTC. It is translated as CASSLVETSYEQYF.

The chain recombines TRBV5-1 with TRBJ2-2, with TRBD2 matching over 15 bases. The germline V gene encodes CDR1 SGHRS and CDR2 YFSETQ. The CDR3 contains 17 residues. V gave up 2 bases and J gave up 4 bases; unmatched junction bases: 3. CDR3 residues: CASSLAGLAGGTGELFF. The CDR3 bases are TGCGCCAGCAGCTTAGCGGGACTAGCGGGAGGCACCGGGGAGCTGTTTTTT.

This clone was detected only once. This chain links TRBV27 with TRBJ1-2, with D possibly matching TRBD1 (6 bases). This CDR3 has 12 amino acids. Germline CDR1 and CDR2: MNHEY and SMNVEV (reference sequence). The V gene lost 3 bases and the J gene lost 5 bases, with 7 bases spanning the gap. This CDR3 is CASSFRGYGYTF. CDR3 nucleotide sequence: TGTGCCAGCAGTTTCAGGGGTTATGGCTACACCTTC.

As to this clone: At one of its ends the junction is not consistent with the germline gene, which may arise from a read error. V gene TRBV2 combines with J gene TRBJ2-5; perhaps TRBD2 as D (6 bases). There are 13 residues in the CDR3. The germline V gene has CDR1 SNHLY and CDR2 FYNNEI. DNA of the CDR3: TGTGTCAGCAGTGGCGGGGTCCAAGAGACCCAGTACTTC. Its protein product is CVSSGGVQETQYF. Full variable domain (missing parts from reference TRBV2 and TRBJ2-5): EPEVTQTPSHQVTQMGQEVILRCVPISNHLYFYWYRQILGQKVEFLVSFYNNEISEKSEIFDDQFSVERPDGSNFTLKIRSTKLEDSAMYFCVSSGGVQETQYFGPGTRLLVL.

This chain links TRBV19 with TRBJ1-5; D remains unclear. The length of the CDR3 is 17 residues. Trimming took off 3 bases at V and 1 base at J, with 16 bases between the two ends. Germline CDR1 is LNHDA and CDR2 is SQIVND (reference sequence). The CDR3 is CASSMEPNRGSNQPQHF. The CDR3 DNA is TGTGCCAGTAGTATGGAACCAAACCGAGGAAGCAATCAGCCCCAGCATTTT. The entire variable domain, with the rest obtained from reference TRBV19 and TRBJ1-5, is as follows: DGGITQSPKYLFRKEGQNVTLSCEQNLNHDAMYWYRQDPGQGLRLIYYSQIVNDFQKGDIAEGYSVSREKKESFPLTVTSAQKNPTAFYLCASSMEPNRGSNQPQHFGDGTRLSIL.

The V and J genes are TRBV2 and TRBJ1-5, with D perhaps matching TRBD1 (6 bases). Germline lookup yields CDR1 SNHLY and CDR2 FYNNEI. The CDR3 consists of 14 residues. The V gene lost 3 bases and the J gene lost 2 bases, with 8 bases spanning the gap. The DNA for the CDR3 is TGTGCCAGCAGTGACACAGGGCGCAATCAGCCCCAGCATTTT. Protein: CASSDTGRNQPQHF.

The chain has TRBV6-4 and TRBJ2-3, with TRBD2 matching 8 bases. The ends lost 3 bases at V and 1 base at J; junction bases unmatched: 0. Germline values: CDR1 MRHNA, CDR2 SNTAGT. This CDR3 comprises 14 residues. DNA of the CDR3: TGTGCCAGCAGTGAAGCGGGAGGCACAGATACGCAGTATTTT. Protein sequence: CASSEAGGTDTQYF.

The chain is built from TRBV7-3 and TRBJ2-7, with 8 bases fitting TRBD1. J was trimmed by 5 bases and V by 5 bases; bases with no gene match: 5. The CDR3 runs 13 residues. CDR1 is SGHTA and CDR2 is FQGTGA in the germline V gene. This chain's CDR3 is CASSGTGVDEQYF. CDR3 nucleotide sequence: TGTGCCAGCAGCGGGACAGGCGTCGACGAGCAGTACTTC.

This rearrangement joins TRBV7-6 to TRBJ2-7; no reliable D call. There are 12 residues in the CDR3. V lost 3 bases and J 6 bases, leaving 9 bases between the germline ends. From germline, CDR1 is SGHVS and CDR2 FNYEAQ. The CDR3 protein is CASSLSGPEQYF. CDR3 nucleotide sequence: TGTGCCAGCAGCTTGAGTGGGCCCGAGCAGTACTTC. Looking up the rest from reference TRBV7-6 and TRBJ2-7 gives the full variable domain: GAGVSQSPRYKVTKRGQDVALRCDPISGHVSLYWYRQALGQGPEFLTYFNYEAQQDKSGLPNDRFSAERPEGSISTLTIQRTEQRDSAMYRCASSLSGPEQYFGPGTRLTVT.

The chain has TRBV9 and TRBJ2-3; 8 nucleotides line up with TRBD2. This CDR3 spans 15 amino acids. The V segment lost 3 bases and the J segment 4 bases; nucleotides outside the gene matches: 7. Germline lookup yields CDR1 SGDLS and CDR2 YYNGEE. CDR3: CASSESGSPPDTQYF. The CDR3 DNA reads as TGTGCCAGCAGCGAGAGCGGGAGCCCCCCAGATACGCAGTATTTT.

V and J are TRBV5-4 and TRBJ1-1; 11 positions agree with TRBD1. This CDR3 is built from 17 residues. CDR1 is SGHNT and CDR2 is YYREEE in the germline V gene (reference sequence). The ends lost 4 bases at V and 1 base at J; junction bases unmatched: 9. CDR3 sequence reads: CASSRDRGGVRNTEAFF. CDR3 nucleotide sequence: TGTGCCAGCAGCCGGGACAGGGGGGGAGTCCGGAACACTGAAGCTTTCTTT. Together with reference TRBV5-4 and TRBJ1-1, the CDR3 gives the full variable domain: ETGVTQSPTHLIKTRGQQVTLRCSSQSGHNTVSWYQQALGQGPQFIFQYYREEENGRGNFPPRFSGLQFPNYSSELNVNALELDDSALYLCASSRDRGGVRNTEAFFGQGTRLTVV.

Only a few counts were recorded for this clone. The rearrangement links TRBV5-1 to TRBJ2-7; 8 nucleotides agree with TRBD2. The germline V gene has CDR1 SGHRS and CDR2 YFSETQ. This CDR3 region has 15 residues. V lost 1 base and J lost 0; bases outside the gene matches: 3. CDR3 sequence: CASSLTSGISYEQYF. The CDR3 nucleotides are TGCGCCAGCAGCTTGACTAGCGGCATCTCCTACGAGCAGTACTTC.

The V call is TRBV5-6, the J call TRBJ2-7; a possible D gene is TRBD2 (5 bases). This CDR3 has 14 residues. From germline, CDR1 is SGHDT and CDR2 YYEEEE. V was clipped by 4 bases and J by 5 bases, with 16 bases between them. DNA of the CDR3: TGTGCCAGCAGCCAGACCATTGGGAGAAACGAGCAGTACTTC. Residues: CASSQTIGRNEQYF. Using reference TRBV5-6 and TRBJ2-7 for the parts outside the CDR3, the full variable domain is DAGVTQSPTHLIKTRGQQVTLRCSPKSGHDTVSWYQQALGQGPQFIFQYYEEEERQRGNFPDRFSGHQFPNYSSELNVNALLLGDSALYLCASSQTIGRNEQYFGPGTRLTVT.

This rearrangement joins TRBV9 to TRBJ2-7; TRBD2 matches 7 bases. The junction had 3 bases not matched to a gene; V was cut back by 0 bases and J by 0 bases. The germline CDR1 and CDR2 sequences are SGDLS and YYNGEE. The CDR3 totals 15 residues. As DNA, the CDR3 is TGTGCCAGCAGCGTAGGCCTAGCGGCCTCCTACGAGCAGTACTTC. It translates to CASSVGLAASYEQYF. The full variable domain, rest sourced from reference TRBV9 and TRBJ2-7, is DSGVTQTPKHLITATGQRVTLRCSPRSGDLSVYWYQQSLDQGLQFLIQYYNGEERAKGNILERFSAQQFPDLHSELNLSSLELGDSALYFCASSVGLAASYEQYFGPGTRLTVT.

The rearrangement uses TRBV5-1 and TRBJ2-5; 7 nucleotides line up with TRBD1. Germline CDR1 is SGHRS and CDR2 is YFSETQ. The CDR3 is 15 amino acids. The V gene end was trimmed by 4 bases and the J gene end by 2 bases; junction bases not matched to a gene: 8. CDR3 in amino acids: CASSGGRGPQETQYF. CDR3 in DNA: TGCGCCAGCAGCGGGGGAAGGGGGCCTCAAGAGACCCAGTACTTC.

The CDR3: CASSHLGGSENEQYF. CDR3 DNA: TGTGCCAGCAGCCACCTGGGAGGGTCAGAAAACGAGCAGTACTTC. The chain employs TRBV5-6 and TRBJ2-7; 7 bases are shared with TRBD2. Germline V CDR1 and CDR2: SGHDT, YYEEEE. V dropped 4 bases and J dropped 5; count of bases not matched to a gene: 12. The CDR3 has 15 amino acids. Supplemented by reference TRBV5-6 and TRBJ2-7, the full variable domain reads DAGVTQSPTHLIKTRGQQVTLRCSPKSGHDTVSWYQQALGQGPQFIFQYYEEEERQRGNFPDRFSGHQFPNYSSELNVNALLLGDSALYLCASSHLGGSENEQYFGPGTRLTVT.

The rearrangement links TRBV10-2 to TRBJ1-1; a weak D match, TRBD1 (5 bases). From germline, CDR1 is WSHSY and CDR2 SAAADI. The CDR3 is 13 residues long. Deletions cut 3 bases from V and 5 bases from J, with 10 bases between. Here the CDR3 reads CASSDGGGTEAFF. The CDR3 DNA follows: TGCGCCAGCAGTGATGGGGGGGGGACTGAAGCTTTCTTT.

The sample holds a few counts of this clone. CDR3 bases: TGTGCCAGTAGCGATACCGGGACAGGGAATTTCTATGGCTACACCTTC. Its translation: CASSDTGTGNFYGYTF. This rearrangement joins TRBV19 to TRBJ1-2; 9 bases align to TRBD1. Germline CDR1 is LNHDA and CDR2 is SQIVND (reference sequence). There are 16 residues in the CDR3. J gave up 4 bases and V 6 bases, and 12 bases lay outside the gene matches.

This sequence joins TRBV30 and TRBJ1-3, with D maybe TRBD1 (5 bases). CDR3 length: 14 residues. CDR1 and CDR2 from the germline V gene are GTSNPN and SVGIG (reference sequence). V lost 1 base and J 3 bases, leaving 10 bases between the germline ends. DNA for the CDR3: TGTGCCTGGAGTGCGGGGGGAGGTGGAAACACCATATATTTT. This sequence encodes CAWSAGGGGNTIYF.

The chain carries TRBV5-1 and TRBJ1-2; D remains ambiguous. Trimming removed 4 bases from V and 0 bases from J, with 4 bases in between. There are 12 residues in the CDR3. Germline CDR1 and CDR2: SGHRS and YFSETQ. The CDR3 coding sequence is TGCGCCAGCAGCCCCTCTAACTATGGCTACACCTTC. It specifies CASSPSNYGYTF.

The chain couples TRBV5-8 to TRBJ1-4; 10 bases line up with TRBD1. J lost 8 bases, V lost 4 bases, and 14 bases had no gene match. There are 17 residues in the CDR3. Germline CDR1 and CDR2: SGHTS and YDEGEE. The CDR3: CASSPGTGVRRKEKLFF. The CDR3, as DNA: TGTGCCAGCAGCCCCGGGACAGGGGTTCGGCGCAAAGAAAAACTGTTTTTT.

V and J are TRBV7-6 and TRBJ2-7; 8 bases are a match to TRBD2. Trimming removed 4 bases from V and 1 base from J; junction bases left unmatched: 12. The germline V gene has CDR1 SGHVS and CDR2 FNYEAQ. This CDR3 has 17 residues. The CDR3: CASSSPGSGRKSYEQYF. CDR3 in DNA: TGTGCCAGCAGCTCCCCCGGGAGCGGGAGAAAATCCTACGAGCAGTACTTC.

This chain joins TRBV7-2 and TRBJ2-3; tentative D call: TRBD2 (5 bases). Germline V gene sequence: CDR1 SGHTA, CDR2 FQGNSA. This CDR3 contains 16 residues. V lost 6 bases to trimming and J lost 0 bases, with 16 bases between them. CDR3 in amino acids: CASRPSGRTSTDTQYF. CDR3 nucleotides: TGTGCCAGCAGGCCCTCCGGACGGACTAGCACAGATACGCAGTATTTT.

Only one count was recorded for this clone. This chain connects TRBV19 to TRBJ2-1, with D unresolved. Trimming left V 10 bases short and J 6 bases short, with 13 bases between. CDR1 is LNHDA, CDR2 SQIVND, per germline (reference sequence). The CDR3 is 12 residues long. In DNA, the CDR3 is TGTGCCACCTCGTGGTCGGGCAATGAGCAGTTCTTC. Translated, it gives CATSWSGNEQFF.